The rows below give T cell receptor beta chains drawn from one sample of a study of PD-L1 blockade in urothelial cancer. Assay: immunoSEQ multiplex PCR; the TCRdb copy retains only in-frame clones and omits some. The sample holds 48,000 or so clones; 65% to 85% are singletons and the top ten take around 10%. The material sequenced was PBMCs, taken around atezolizumab (anti-PD-L1) treatment. The receptors here all came from a man between 65 and 79 years old with urothelial cancer. CDR3s include the opening cysteine and the closing phenylalanine or tryptophan. A D gene is named only where the DNA matches it firmly. Rows give clone size only sometimes, using once, few, many, or a class for an expanded clone.

clone size	V gene	J gene	D gene	CDR3 protein	CDR3 DNA
NA	TRBV4-2	TRBJ2-7	TRBD2	CASSQGSGGYEQYF	TGTGCCAGCAGCCAAGGTAGCGGGGGCTACGAGCAGTACTTC
few	TRBV5-1	TRBJ1-4	NA	CASSLGPGATNEKLFF	TGCGCCAGCAGCTTGGGTCCCGGGGCAACTAATGAAAAACTGTTTTTT
NA	TRBV5-1	TRBJ1-2	NA	CASSVGGLNYGYTF	TGCGCCAGCAGCGTGGGGGGGCTGAACTATGGCTACACCTTC
NA	TRBV27	TRBJ1-1	TRBD1	CASSLPGQGKTEAFF	TGTGCCAGCAGTTTACCGGGACAGGGCAAAACTGAAGCTTTCTTT
NA	TRBV27	TRBJ2-3	TRBD2	CASRMRGLAGGPGGTDTQYF	TGTGCCAGCAGGATGCGAGGACTAGCGGGAGGGCCTGGGGGCACAGATACGCAGTATTTT
once	TRBV6-5	TRBJ1-2	NA	CASSPEENYGYTF	TGTGCCAGCAGCCCAGAGGAAAACTATGGCTACACCTTC
NA	TRBV10-2	TRBJ1-1	NA	CASSESRGMNTEAFF	TGCGCCAGCAGTGAGTCCAGAGGAATGAACACTGAAGCTTTCTTT
NA	TRBV10-3	TRBJ2-3	TRBD1	CAIRQLTGHLTDTQYF	TGTGCCATCAGACAATTGACAGGGCACCTCACAGATACGCAGTATTTT
NA	TRBV7-2	TRBJ2-7	NA	CASSIRGKVLEQYF	TGTGCCAGCAGCATACGGGGGAAGGTCCTCGAGCAGTACTTC
NA	TRBV9	TRBJ2-1	NA	CASSVGHGTVEQFF	TGTGCCAGCAGCGTCGGGCACGGGACTGTTGAGCAGTTCTTC
NA	TRBV6-5	TRBJ2-7	NA	CASSPHRDSYEQYF	TGTGCCAGCAGTCCTCACAGGGACTCCTACGAGCAGTACTTC
NA	TRBV19	TRBJ1-1	NA	CASSEGQANTEAFF	TGTGCCAGTAGTGAGGGACAAGCGAACACTGAAGCTTTCTTT
NA	TRBV18	TRBJ2-4	NA	CASSPPGLAKNIQYF	TGTGCCAGCTCACCACCGGGACTGGCCAAAAACATTCAGTACTTC
NA	TRBV19	TRBJ1-1	NA	CASSSQGNTEAFF	TGTGCCAGTAGTTCACAGGGGAACACTGAAGCTTTCTTT
NA	TRBV11-2	TRBJ2-1	TRBD2	CASSLDGAGGTFF	TGTGCCAGCAGCTTAGACGGTGCGGGGGGGACGTTCTTC
NA	TRBV5-4	TRBJ2-5	TRBD1	CASSLTGGPQETQYF	TGTGCCAGCAGCTTGACAGGGGGCCCCCAAGAGACCCAGTACTTC
few	TRBV30	TRBJ1-5	NA	CAWSGADNQPQHF	TGTGCCTGGAGTGGTGCAGACAATCAGCCCCAGCATTTT
NA	TRBV7-6	TRBJ2-7	TRBD2	CASSLRLAAEQYF	TGTGCCAGCAGCCTGAGACTAGCAGCTGAGCAGTACTTC
NA	TRBV5-1	TRBJ2-1	TRBD1	CASSPGTGIYNEQFF	TGCGCCAGCAGCCCCGGGACAGGGATATACAATGAGCAGTTCTTC
few	TRBV5-6	TRBJ2-7	NA	CASSPLGTPPYEQYF	TGTGCCAGCAGCCCCCTCGGGACACCTCCCTACGAGCAGTACTTC
NA	TRBV6-1	TRBJ1-4	NA	CASSGSGLRNEKLFF	TGTGCCAGCAGTGGCTCGGGACTCCGTAATGAAAAACTGTTTTTT
NA	TRBV5-1	TRBJ2-1	NA	CASSQGTIGDEQFF	TGCGCCAGCAGCCAGGGGACTATCGGTGATGAGCAGTTCTTC
NA	TRBV10-2	TRBJ2-1	NA	CASNRGNEQFF	TGCGCCAGCAATAGGGGCAATGAGCAGTTCTTC
NA	TRBV19	TRBJ2-3	TRBD2	CASSFGGRVTDTQYF	TGTGCCAGTAGTTTTGGCGGGAGGGTCACAGATACGCAGTATTTT
once	TRBV19	TRBJ2-5	TRBD2	CASSIGGLAEETQYF	TGTGCCAGTAGTATAGGTGGACTAGCGGAAGAGACCCAGTACTTC
NA	TRBV7-7	TRBJ2-7	TRBD1	CASSSGQGNEQYF	TGTGCTAGCAGCTCTGGACAGGGGAACGAGCAGTACTTC
NA	TRBV5-1	TRBJ1-1	TRBD1	CASSADRGGLNTEAFF	TGCGCCAGCAGCGCCGACAGGGGGGGATTGAACACTGAAGCTTTCTTT
NA	TRBV28	TRBJ2-3	TRBD1	CASSPDRGGIGDTQYF	TGTGCCAGCAGCCCCGACAGGGGAGGAATTGGAGATACGCAGTATTTT
NA	TRBV7-2	TRBJ2-3	TRBD2	CASSFAVAGGTGADTQYF	TGTGCCAGCAGCTTCGCCGTAGCGGGAGGGACTGGAGCAGATACGCAGTATTTT
few	TRBV30	TRBJ1-2	TRBD1	CACPPHRDRGSRGYTF	TGTGCCTGCCCACCCCATCGGGACAGGGGAAGTCGTGGCTACACCTTC
NA	TRBV10-1	TRBJ1-4	TRBD1	CASRVGGIEKLFF	TGCGCCAGCAGAGTAGGGGGCATTGAAAAACTGTTTTTT
NA	TRBV9	TRBJ2-1	TRBD1	CASSRDSSYNEQFF	TGTGCCAGCAGCCGGGACAGCTCCTACAATGAGCAGTTCTTC
NA	TRBV5-1	TRBJ2-2	TRBD1	CASSEGTGAPTGELFF	TGCGCCAGCAGCGAAGGGACAGGGGCCCCCACCGGGGAGCTGTTTTTT
NA	TRBV12-2	TRBJ1-2	NA	CASRLEGAGMGYGYTF	TGTGCAAGTCGCTTAGAGGGGGCAGGGATGGGCTATGGCTACACCTTC
NA	TRBV2	TRBJ1-2	TRBD1	CASSEGTGGTGYGYTF	TGTGCCAGCAGTGAAGGGACAGGGGGAACGGGCTATGGCTACACCTTC
NA	TRBV7-9	TRBJ2-6	NA	CASSLGISGANVLTF	TGTGCCAGCAGCTTAGGTATATCTGGGGCCAACGTCCTGACTTTC
many	TRBV13	TRBJ2-7	NA	CASSLAGGGGLLDEQYF	TGTGCCAGCAGCTTAGCCGGAGGGGGGGGGCTTTTGGACGAGCAGTACTTC
NA	TRBV29-1	TRBJ1-2	TRBD1	CSSQGADGYTF	TGCAGCTCCCAGGGGGCAGATGGCTACACCTTC
once	TRBV5-1	TRBJ1-1	TRBD1	CASGRQGDEAEAFF	TGCGCCAGCGGACGACAGGGGGATGAAGCTGAAGCTTTCTTT
NA	TRBV19	TRBJ2-3	NA	CASSMTGRSDTQYF	TGTGCCAGTAGTATGACGGGGAGATCAGATACGCAGTATTTT
NA	TRBV7-8	TRBJ2-1	TRBD2	CASSSGRYTYNEQFF	TGTGCCAGCAGTAGCGGGAGATACACCTACAATGAGCAGTTCTTC
NA	TRBV2	TRBJ2-3	NA	CASTLDTQYF	TGTGCCAGCACCCTCGATACGCAGTATTTT
NA	TRBV2	TRBJ1-1	NA	CASSATPNTEAFF	TGTGCCAGCAGTGCAACACCGAACACTGAAGCTTTCTTT
NA	TRBV23-1	TRBJ2-2	TRBD2	CASSQWSTSGRIHGELFF	TGCGCCAGCAGTCAATGGTCGACTAGCGGGAGAATACACGGGGAGCTGTTTTTT
NA	TRBV19	TRBJ2-2	NA	CASTLRPFVGTGELFF	TGTGCCAGTACCCTCAGGCCCTTTGTGGGCACCGGGGAGCTGTTTTTT
NA	TRBV28	TRBJ2-7	TRBD1	CASTLQGAGHEQYF	TGTGCCAGCACCCTACAGGGGGCAGGGCACGAGCAGTACTTC
NA	TRBV2	TRBJ2-7	TRBD1	CAIPRGTASPYEQYF	TGTGCCATCCCCAGGGGGACAGCGAGTCCCTACGAGCAGTACTTC
NA	TRBV20-1	TRBJ2-4	NA	CNRFTGNIQYF	TGCAACCGATTCACGGGGAACATTCAGTACTTC
NA	TRBV29-1	TRBJ2-1	TRBD2	CSGSLAGGPYEQFF	TGCAGCGGTTCACTAGCGGGAGGGCCCTATGAGCAGTTCTTC
NA	TRBV29-1	TRBJ1-1	TRBD1	CSVAGTGSTEAFF	TGCAGCGTGGCCGGGACAGGGTCCACTGAAGCTTTCTTT
NA	TRBV19	TRBJ2-7	TRBD2	CASSIVPASGRSYEQYF	TGTGCCAGTAGTATAGTCCCAGCTAGCGGACGCTCCTACGAGCAGTACTTC
NA	TRBV21-1	TRBJ1-2	NA	CASSKLTRGYTF	TGTGCCAGCAGCAAACTTACTCGCGGGTACACCTTC
many	TRBV19	TRBJ1-1	NA	CASSFPGPNTEAFF	TGTGCCAGTAGTTTCCCAGGGCCGAACACTGAAGCTTTCTTT